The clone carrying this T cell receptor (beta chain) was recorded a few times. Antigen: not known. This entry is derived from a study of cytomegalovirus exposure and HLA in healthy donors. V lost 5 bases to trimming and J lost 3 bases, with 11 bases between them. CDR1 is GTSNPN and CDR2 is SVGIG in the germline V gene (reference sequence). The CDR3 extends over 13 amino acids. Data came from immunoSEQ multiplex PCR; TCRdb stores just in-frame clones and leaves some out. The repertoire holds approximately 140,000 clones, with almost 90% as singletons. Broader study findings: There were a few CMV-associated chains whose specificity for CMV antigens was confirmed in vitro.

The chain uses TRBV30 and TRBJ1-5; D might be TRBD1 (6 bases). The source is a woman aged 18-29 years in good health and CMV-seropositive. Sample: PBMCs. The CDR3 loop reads CAWEGGHNQPQHF. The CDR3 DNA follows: TGTGCCTGGGAGGGGGGGCACAATCAGCCCCAGCATTTT.